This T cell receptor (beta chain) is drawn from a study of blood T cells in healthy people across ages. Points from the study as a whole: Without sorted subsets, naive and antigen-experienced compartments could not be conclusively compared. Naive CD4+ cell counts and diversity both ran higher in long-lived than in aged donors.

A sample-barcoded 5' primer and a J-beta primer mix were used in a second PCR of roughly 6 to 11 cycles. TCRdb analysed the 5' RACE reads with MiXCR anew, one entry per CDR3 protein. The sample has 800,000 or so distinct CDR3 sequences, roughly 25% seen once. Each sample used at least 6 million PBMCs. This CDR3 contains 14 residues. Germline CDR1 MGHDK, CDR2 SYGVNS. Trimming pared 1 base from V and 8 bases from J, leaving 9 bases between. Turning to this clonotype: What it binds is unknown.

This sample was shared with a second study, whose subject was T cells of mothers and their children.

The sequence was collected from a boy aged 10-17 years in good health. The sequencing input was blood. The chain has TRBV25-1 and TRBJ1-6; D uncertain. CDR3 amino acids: CASSELVGDSPLHF. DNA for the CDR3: TGTGCCAGCAGTGAATTAGTCGGAGATTCACCCCTCCACTTT.